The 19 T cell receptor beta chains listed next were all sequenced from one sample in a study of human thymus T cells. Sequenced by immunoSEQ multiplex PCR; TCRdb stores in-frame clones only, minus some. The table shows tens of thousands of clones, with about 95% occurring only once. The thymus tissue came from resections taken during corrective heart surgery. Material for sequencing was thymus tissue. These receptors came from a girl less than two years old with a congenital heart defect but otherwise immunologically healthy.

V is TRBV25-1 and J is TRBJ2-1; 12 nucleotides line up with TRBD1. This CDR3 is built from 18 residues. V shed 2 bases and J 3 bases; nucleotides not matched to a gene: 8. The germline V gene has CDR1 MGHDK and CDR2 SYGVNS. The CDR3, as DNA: TGTGCCAGCAGTGAAGGGACAGGGGGCACGGGAGGCTACAATGAGCAGTTCTTC. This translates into CASSEGTGGTGGYNEQFF.

The CDR3 sequence is CASSVGRWKDTEAFF. The CDR3 DNA follows: TGTGCCAGCAGTGTGGGGCGATGGAAGGACACTGAAGCTTTCTTT. The chain links TRBV27 to TRBJ1-1; a weak D match, TRBD1 (5 bases). Trimming shortened V by 5 bases and J by 3 bases, and 16 bases separated the two germline ends. Germline CDR1 MNHEY, CDR2 SMNVEV (reference sequence). The CDR3 length is 15 residues.

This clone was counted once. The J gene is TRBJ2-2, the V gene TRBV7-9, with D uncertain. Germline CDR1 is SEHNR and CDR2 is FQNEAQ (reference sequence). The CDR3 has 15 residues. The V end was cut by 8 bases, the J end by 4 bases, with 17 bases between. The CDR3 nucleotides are TGTGCCAGCGGAATCTTAGTAAATCCCACCGGGGAGCTGTTTTTT. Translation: CASGILVNPTGELFF.

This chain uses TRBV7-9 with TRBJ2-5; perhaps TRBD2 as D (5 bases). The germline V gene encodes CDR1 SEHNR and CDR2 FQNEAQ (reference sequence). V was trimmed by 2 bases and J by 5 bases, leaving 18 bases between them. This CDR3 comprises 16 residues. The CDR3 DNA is TGTGCCAGCAGCTTACTTCAGGAGGCGTTTCGGGAGACCCAGTACTTC. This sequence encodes CASSLLQEAFRETQYF.

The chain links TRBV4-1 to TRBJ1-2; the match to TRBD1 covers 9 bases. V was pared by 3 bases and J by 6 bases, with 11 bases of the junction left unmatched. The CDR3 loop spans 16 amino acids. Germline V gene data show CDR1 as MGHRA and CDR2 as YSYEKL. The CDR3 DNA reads TGCGCCAGCAGCCACCGGCCGGACAGGGGAGACCATGGCTACACCTTC. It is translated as CASSHRPDRGDHGYTF.

CDR3 region: CAWSGGRDRDNEQYF. DNA of the CDR3: TGTGCCTGGAGTGGGGGCAGGGACAGGGACAACGAGCAGTACTTC. The chain carries TRBV30 and TRBJ2-7, with TRBD1 matching over 9 bases. This CDR3 is built from 15 residues. J was trimmed by 5 bases and V by 1 base; bases with no gene match: 9. The germline V gene has CDR1 GTSNPN and CDR2 SVGIG (reference sequence).

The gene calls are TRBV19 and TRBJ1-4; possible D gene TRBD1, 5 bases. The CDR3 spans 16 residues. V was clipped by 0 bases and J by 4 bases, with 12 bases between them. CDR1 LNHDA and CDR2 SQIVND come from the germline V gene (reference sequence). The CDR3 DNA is TGTGCCAGTAGTATAGAGACCGGGACCTTTAATGAAAAACTGTTTTTT. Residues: CASSIETGTFNEKLFF.

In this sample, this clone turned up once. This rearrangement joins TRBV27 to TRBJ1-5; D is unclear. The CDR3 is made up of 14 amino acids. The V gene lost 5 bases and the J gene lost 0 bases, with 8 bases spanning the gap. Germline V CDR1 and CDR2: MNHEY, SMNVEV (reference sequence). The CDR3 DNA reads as TGTGCCAGCAGTCTGATGAGTAGCAATCAGCCCCAGCATTTT. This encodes CASSLMSSNQPQHF.

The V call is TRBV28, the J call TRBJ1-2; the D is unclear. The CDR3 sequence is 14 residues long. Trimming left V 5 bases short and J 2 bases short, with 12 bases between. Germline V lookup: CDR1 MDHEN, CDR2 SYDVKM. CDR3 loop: CASSLPRTNYGYTF. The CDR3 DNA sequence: TGTGCCAGCAGTCTTCCCAGAACCAACTATGGCTACACCTTC.

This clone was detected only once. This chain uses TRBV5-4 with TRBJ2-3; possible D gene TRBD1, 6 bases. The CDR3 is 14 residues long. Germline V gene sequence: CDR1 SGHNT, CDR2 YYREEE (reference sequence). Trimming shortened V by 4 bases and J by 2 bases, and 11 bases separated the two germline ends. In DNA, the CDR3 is TGTGCCAGCAGCACCGGACAGTTCACAGATACGCAGTATTTT. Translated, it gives CASSTGQFTDTQYF.

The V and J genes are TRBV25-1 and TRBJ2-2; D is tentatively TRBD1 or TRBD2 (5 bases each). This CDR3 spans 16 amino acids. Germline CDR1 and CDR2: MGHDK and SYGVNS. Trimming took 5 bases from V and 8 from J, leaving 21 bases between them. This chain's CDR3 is CASSQRNRDLRGELFF. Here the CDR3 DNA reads TGTGCCAGCAGTCAAAGAAACCGGGACCTCAGAGGGGAGCTGTTTTTT.

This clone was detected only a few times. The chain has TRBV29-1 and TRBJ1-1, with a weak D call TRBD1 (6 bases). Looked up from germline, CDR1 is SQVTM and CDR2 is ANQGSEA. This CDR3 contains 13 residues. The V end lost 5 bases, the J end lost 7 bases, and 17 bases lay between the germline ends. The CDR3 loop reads CSVYRARGHEAFF. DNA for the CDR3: TGCAGCGTTTACAGGGCTCGGGGGCATGAAGCTTTCTTT. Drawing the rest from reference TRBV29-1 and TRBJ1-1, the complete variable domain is SAVISQKPSRDICQRGTSLTIQCQVDSQVTMMFWYRQQPGQSLTLIATANQGSEATYESGFVIDKFPISRPNLTFSTLTVSNMSPEDSSIYLCSVYRARGHEAFFGQGTRLTVV.

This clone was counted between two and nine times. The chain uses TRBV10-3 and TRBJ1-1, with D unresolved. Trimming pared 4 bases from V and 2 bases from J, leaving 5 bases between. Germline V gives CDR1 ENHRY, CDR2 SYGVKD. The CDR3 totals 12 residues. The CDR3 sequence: CAISGVNTEAFF. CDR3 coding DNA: TGTGCCATCAGTGGAGTTAACACTGAAGCTTTCTTT.

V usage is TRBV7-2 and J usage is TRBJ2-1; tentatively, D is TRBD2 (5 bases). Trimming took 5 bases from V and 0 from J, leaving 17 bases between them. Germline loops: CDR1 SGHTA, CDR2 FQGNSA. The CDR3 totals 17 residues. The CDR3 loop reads CASSLRANSSSYNEQFF. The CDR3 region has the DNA TGTGCCAGCAGCCTGAGGGCGAATTCGAGCTCCTACAATGAGCAGTTCTTC.

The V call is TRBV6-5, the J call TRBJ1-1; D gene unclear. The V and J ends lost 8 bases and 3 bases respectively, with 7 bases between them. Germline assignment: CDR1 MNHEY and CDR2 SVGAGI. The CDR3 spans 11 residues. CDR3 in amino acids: CASPTYTEAFF. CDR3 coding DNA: TGTGCCAGCCCGACCTACACTGAAGCTTTCTTT.

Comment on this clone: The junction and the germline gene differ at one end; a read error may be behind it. Written as DNA, the CDR3 is TGTGCCAGCAGCGAAGGGGGCCTTGCGCTTAATGAAAAACTGTTTTTT. It specifies CASSEGGLALNEKLFF. This chain joins TRBV2 and TRBJ1-4, with 7 bases matching TRBD1. The germline V gene encodes CDR1 SNHLY and CDR2 FYNNEI. The CDR3 length is 16 residues.

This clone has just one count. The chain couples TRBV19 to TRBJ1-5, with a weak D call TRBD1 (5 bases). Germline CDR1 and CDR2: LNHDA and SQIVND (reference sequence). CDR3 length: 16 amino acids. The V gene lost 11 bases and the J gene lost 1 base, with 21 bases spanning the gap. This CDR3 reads CAGQDPGNESNQPQHF. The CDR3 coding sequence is TGTGCCGGACAAGATCCCGGGAACGAGAGCAATCAGCCCCAGCATTTT.

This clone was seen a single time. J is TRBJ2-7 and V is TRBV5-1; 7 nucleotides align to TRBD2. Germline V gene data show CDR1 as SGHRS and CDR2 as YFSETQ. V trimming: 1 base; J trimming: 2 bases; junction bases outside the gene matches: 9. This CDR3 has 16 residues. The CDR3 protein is CASSLKGTSDTYEQYF. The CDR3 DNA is TGCGCCAGCAGCTTGAAGGGCACTAGCGACACCTACGAGCAGTACTTC.

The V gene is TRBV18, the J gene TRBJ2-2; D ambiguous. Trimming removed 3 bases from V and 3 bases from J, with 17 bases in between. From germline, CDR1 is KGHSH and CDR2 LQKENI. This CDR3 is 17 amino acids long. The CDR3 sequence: CASSPTIQERDTGELFF. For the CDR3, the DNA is TGTGCCAGCTCACCTACCATACAAGAACGGGACACCGGGGAGCTGTTTTTT. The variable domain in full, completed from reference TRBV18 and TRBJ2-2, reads NAGVMQNPRHLVRRRGQEARLRCSPMKGHSHVYWYRQLPEEGLKFMVYLQKENIIDESGMPKERFSAEFPKEGPSILRIQQVVRGDSAAYFCASSPTIQERDTGELFFGEGSRLTVL.